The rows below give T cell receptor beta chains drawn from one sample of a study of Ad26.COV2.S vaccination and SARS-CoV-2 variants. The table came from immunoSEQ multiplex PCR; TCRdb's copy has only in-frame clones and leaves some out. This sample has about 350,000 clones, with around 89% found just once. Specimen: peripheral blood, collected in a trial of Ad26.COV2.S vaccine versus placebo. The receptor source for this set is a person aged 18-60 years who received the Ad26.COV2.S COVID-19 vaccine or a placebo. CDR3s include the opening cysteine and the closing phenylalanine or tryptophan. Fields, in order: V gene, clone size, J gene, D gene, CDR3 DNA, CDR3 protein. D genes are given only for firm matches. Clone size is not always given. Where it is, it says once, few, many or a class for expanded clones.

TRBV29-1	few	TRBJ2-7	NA	TGCAGCGTTGAAGGTGCCTACGAGCAGTACTTC	CSVEGAYEQYF
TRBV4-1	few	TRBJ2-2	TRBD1	TGCGCCAGCAGCCATCCCGGACAGGGGACGACCGGGGAGCTGTTTTTT	CASSHPGQGTTGELFF
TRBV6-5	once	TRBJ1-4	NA	TGTGCCAGCAGTTACTCCCCACACCGGGCCCCAGAAAAACTGTTTTTT	CASSYSPHRAPEKLFF
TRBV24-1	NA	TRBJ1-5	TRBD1	TGTGCCACCAGTGATTACCCCTATAGGGGGCGAAATCAGCCCCAGCATTTT	CATSDYPYRGRNQPQHF
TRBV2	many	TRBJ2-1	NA	TGTGCCAGCAGTGGGGGCAGGGGGGCTGGCAATGAGCAGTTCTTC	CASSGGRGAGNEQFF
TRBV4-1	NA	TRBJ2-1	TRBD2	TGCGCCAGCAGCCAAGATAGCGCGGGGGGGTACAATGAGCAGTTCTTC	CASSQDSAGGYNEQFF
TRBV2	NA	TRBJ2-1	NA	TGTGCCAGCCAAAGGGTAAATGAGCAGTTCTTC	CASQRVNEQFF
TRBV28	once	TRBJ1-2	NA	TGTGCCAGCAGTTTATATCGGCAGGGGAACTATGGCTACACCTTC	CASSLYRQGNYGYTF
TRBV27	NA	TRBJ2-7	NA	TGTGCCAGTAGATCGGGAGTAAAGTCCTACGAGCAGTACTTC	CASRSGVKSYEQYF
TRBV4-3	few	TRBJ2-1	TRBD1	TGCGCCAGCAGCCAAGAATGGGACAGGGATAATGAGCAGTTCTTC	CASSQEWDRDNEQFF
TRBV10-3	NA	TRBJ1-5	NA	TGTGCCATCAGTGTAGGAGGGGGAAATCAGCCCCAGCATTTT	CAISVGGGNQPQHF
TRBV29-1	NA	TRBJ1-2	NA	TGCAGCGGGGTAGACAGTAGGCAATCGGATGGCTACACCTTC	CSGVDSRQSDGYTF
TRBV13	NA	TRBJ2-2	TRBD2	TGTGCCAGCAGCTTATGGCGTGGCGGGAGTGGCACCGGGGAGCTGTTTTTT	CASSLWRGGSGTGELFF
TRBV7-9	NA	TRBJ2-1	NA	TGTGCCAGCAGCTTAAAAGAAAGCTCCTACAATGAGCAGTTCTTC	CASSLKESSYNEQFF
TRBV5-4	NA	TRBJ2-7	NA	TGTGCCAGCAGCTTGGACGTCCCAAACGAGCAGTACTTC	CASSLDVPNEQYF
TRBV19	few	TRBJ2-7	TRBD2	TGTGCCAGTACCGGGACTAGCGGGAGTAACGAGCAGTACTTC	CASTGTSGSNEQYF
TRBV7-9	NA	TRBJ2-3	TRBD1	TGTGCCAGCGGGACAGGGAGCACAGATACGCAGTATTTT	CASGTGSTDTQYF
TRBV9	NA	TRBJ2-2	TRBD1	TGTGCCAGCAGCCCCGGGACAGAAACCGGGGAGCTGTTTTTT	CASSPGTETGELFF
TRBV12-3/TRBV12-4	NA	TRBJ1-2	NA	TGTGCCAGCAGTTTATTGTCAGACTATGGCTACACCTTC	CASSLLSDYGYTF
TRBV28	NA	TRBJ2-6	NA	TGTGCCAGCATAGGGGGGGCTGGGGCCAACGTCCTGACTTTC	CASIGGAGANVLTF
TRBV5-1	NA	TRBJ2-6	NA	TGCGCCAGCAGCTTGGAGACCGTCATAGGGTTCACCTCTGGGGCCAACGTCCTGACTTTC	CASSLETVIGFTSGANVLTF
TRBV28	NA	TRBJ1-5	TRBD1	TGTGCCAGCAGTCGTCTACAGGGGGACAATCAGCCCCAGCATTTT	CASSRLQGDNQPQHF
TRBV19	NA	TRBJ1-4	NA	TGTGCCAGTAGACACAACTTTAATGAAAAACTGTTTTTT	CASRHNFNEKLFF
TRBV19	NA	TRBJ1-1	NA	TGTGCCAGTACCTTAACCGGGACGGAGGGGACTGAAGCTTTCTTT	CASTLTGTEGTEAFF
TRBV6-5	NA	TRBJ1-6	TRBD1	TGTGCCAGCGGAGGACAGGGTAATTCACCCCTCCACTTT	CASGGQGNSPLHF
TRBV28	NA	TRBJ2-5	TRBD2	TGTGCCAGCGGGCTAGGGACCGGGGGGCTAGCGGGAGTAGGGACCCAGTACTTC	CASGLGTGGLAGVGTQYF
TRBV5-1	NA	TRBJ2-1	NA	TGCGCCAGCAGCTCGGATTTCAGGGGCAACAATGAGCAGTTCTTC	CASSSDFRGNNEQFF
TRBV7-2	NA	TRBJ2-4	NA	TGTGCCAGCAGCAACCAGGGAGGCAAAAACATTCAGTACTTC	CASSNQGGKNIQYF
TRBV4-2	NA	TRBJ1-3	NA	TGTGCCAGCAGCCAAGGGTCAGGCTACTCTGGAAACACCATATATTTT	CASSQGSGYSGNTIYF
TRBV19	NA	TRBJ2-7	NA	TGTGCCAGTAGTATACAAGGACGAGAAGGCGAGCAGTACTTC	CASSIQGREGEQYF
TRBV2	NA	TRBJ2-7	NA	TGTGCCAGCAGCCCAAGGTATGGGGGCTCCTACGAGCAGTACTTC	CASSPRYGGSYEQYF
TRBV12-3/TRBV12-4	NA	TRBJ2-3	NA	TGTGCCAGCGGAGGGCGCAGAGATACGCAGTATTTT	CASGGRRDTQYF
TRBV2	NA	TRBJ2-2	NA	TGTGCCAGCAGTCAAGAGGACACCGGGGAGCTGTTTTTT	CASSQEDTGELFF
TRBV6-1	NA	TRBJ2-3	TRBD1	TGTGCCAGCAGTGAACCTCCCGGGACAGGATCAGATACGCAGTATTTT	CASSEPPGTGSDTQYF
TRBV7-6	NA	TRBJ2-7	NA	TGTGCCAGCAGCATTCAGAGGGACACCTCCATCCACGAGCAGTACTTC	CASSIQRDTSIHEQYF
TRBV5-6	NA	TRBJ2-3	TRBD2	TGTGCCAGCAGCCGGGGACTAGCGGGAGATGGAGATACGCAGTATTTT	CASSRGLAGDGDTQYF
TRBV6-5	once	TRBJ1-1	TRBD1	TGTGCCAGCAGTTGGACAGGAAACACTGAAGCTTTCTTT	CASSWTGNTEAFF
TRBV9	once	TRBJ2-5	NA	TGTGCCAGCAGCGCCCAGGACAGACAAGAGACCCAGTACTTC	CASSAQDRQETQYF
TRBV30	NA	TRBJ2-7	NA	TGTGCCTGGAGTACGGGATCGTCCTACGAGCAGTACTTC	CAWSTGSSYEQYF
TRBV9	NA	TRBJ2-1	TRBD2	TGTGCCAGCAGCGTAGGCTGGGACTACTTGAATGAGCAGTTCTTC	CASSVGWDYLNEQFF
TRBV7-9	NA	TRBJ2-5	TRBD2	TGTGCCAGCAGCTTAGCGACTAGCGGACCCCAAGAGACCCAGTACTTC	CASSLATSGPQETQYF
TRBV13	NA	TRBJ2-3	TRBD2	TGTGCCAGCAGCTTGACTAGCGGGAGCGGGGCTAGCACAGATACGCAGTATTTT	CASSLTSGSGASTDTQYF
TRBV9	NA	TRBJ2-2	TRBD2	TGTGCCAGCACCTGGTCTAGCGGGACAACCGGGGAGCTGTTTTTT	CASTWSSGTTGELFF